Below, one T cell receptor beta chain is given with its context. Other DNA sequences in the sample encode the same CDR3. The CDR3 contains 13 residues. The V gene lost 0 bases and the J gene lost 8 bases, with 10 bases spanning the gap. Germline CDR1 is GTSNPN and CDR2 is SVGIG (reference sequence). This sample is part of a study of blood T cell repertoires in COVID-19. Study-level information: PBMCs, B-cell-depleted T cells, or T cells were the source of the cDNA or gDNA that made up the material.

Sequenced by immunoSEQ multiplex PCR; TCRdb stores in-frame clones only, minus some. The sample contains roughly 250,000 clones, less than 85% of which appear only once. The V gene is TRBV30, the J gene TRBJ2-2; D is undetermined. The TCR originated in a woman older than 75 with active or convalescent COVID-19. Sequenced input: peripheral blood. CDR3 DNA: TGTGCCTGGAGTGTTAGTAGCCCTGGGGAGCTGTTTTTT. Translating gives CAWSVSSPGELFF.